The present T cell receptor (beta chain) was sequenced within a study of glioma-infiltrating T cells after dendritic cell vaccination (dated by TCRdb to the mid-2010s). For context, the study as a whole: The cohort comprised around 15 glioblastoma patients from Phase I and II dendritic cell vaccination trials, 9 newly diagnosed and 6 with recurrent disease. Between the early 2000s and the early 2010s, the patients were given dendritic cell vaccination pulsed with autologous tumor lysate. To make the vaccine, monocyte-derived dendritic cells were cultured for approximately 7 days with IL-4 and GM-CSF and then pulsed overnight with autologous tumor lysate. Patients received three intradermal dendritic cell vaccine injections at biweekly intervals in the arm below the axilla. Tumor-infiltrating lymphocyte content was quantified and tumor and blood repertoires were compared in dendritic cell-vaccinated glioblastoma patients by deep sequencing of TCR beta CDR3 regions. TCR sequencing metrics, including TIL content and tumor-blood repertoire overlap, were correlated with survival after dendritic cell vaccination.

Broader findings and caveats from the paper: The response model built on TCR overlap across three groups was characterized as speculative, with prospective validation still needed. No direct relationship between TCR clonality and survival was found, suggesting a diverse polyclonal response may matter. The cohort was small and heterogeneous, with few patients having full blood and tumor sets and even fewer initial-recurrent tumor pairs. Longer time to progression and overall survival after dendritic cell vaccination were predicted by higher estimated pretreatment TIL content.

TCRB CDR3 regions were amplified from approximately 2 ug genomic DNA, or all available DNA if less, using the immunoSEQ assay. The multiplex PCR relied on 60 forward primers for TCR V beta segments and 13 reverse primers for J beta segments. To estimate the number of reads per starting template, synthetic control templates were added to each sample at limiting dilution. Reads of 87 bp were generated by sequencing on the Illumina HiSeq System. In the paper's pipeline: PCR and sequencing errors were removed by a nearest neighbor algorithm that merged closely related sequences. TCR overlap was defined as the percentage of unique tumor TCR beta sequences that were also found in the peripheral blood of the same patient. Entries here come from immuneACCESS through TCRdb and include only in-frame sequences with V and J called. Some clones fail to appear in such tables; in the studies checked, an unresolved V gene covers under half of the shortfall, and the cause of the remainder is unknown. For V, J and clone size, that table is used; D and trimming come from the DNA. The sample includes tens of thousands of clones, with around nine tenths observed a single time. The top ten clones comprise around 10% of the sample.

Note on this clone: Its antigen is not yet known. Per-base qualities were not stored, and no clone one base away is much larger.

Reading the label with the study, this specimen's time point is: after dendritic cell vaccination, including at tumor progression/relapse. Selection of patients required sufficient residual fresh-frozen tumor tissue and over two years of available survival data. Molecular status otherwise varied across the glioblastoma patients, but none of them carried an isocitrate dehydrogenase mutation. PBMC were collected before vaccination, two weeks after the third vaccination, and at tumor progression when it occurred. The Qiagen DNeasy Blood extraction Kit was used to extract genomic DNA. Sequencing used blood, obtained after dendritic cell vaccination. The source of this sequence is a human donor with glioblastoma.

Here is the DNA: TGTGCCAGTAGTATACTTTTTGGCACGTACCAAGAGACCCAGTACTTC. Translated, it gives CASSILFGTYQETQYF. The rearranged segments are TRBV19 and TRBJ2-5; the D gene remains uncertain. The CDR3 starts with the cysteine, ends with the phenylalanine, and has 16 residues. Just CDR3 DNA is preserved here, 48 bases in frame from base 1. Deletion took 2 bases off V and 0 bases off J, with a span of 13 bases between the germline ends. The CDR1 and CDR2 encoded by the germline V gene (reference sequence) are LNHDA and SQIVND.